The subject of this entry is one T cell receptor beta chain. Its target is unknown. The data are from a study of beta chain features in type 1 diabetes. Study conclusions and caveats: TCRB CDR3s were moderately but significantly shorter in Type 1 diabetes patients in all four CD4+ subsets. Fewer junction insertions and more nucleotide deletions appeared in type 1 diabetes patients. The naive, central memory and Treg TCRB repertoires showed an apparent similarity that was greater among patients than among healthy donors.

The CDR3 totals 15 residues. V gave up 10 bases and J gave up 2 bases; unmatched junction bases: 8. Germline V gives CDR1 LNHDA, CDR2 SQIVND (reference sequence). Every isolated RNA sample was fully reverse transcribed, so sequencing captured expressed TCRB transcripts. Profiling relied on immunoSEQ multiplex PCR, and the TCRdb table lists in-frame clones only, not all of them. Here the sample spans some 360,000 clones, about 20% being singletons. Around 120 mL of blood, on average, came from one heparinised draw per donor. The TCR sequence derives from a woman in her late teens or twenties in good health. Source material: naive CD4+ T cells from blood. This sequence joins TRBV19 and TRBJ2-6; TRBD1 agrees at 7 bases. In DNA, the CDR3 is TGTGCCACCACCAGCCAGGGGGCTGGGGCCAACGTCCTGACTTTC. This gives the protein CATTSQGAGANVLTF.